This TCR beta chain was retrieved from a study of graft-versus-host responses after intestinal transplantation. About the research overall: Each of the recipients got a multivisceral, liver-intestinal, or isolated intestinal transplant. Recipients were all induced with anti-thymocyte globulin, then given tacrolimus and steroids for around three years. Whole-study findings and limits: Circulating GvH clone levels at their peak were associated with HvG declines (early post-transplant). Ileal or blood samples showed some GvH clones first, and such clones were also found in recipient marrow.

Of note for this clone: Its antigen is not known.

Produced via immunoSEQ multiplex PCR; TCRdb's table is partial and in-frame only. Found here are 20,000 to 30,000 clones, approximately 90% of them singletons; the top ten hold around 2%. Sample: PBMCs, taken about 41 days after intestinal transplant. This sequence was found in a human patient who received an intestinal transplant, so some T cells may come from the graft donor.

CDR3 amino acids: CASSIDRSPSPYSNQPQHF. Here the CDR3 DNA reads TGTGCCAGTAGTATAGATCGCAGTCCCAGTCCTTATAGCAATCAGCCCCAGCATTTT. V and J are TRBV19 and TRBJ1-5; the D is unclear. Germline CDR1 is LNHDA and CDR2 is SQIVND (reference sequence). The CDR3 has 19 residues. V dropped 0 bases and J dropped 0 bases, with 18 bases sitting between them.